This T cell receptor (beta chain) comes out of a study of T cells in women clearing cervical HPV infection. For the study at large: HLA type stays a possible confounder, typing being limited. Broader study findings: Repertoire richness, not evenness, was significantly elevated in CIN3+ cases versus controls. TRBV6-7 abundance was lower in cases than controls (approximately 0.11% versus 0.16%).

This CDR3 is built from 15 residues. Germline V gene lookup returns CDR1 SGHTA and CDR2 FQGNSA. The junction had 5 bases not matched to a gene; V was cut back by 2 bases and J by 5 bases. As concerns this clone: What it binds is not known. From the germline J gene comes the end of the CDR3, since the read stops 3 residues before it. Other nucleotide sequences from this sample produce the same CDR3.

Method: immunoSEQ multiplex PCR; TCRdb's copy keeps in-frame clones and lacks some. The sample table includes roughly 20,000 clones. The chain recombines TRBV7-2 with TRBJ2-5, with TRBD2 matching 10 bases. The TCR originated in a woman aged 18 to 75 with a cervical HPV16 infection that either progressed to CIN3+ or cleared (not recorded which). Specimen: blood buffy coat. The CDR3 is CASSLYSGGMETQYF. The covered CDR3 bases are TGTGCCAGCAGCTTATATAGCGGGGGGATGGAGACC.